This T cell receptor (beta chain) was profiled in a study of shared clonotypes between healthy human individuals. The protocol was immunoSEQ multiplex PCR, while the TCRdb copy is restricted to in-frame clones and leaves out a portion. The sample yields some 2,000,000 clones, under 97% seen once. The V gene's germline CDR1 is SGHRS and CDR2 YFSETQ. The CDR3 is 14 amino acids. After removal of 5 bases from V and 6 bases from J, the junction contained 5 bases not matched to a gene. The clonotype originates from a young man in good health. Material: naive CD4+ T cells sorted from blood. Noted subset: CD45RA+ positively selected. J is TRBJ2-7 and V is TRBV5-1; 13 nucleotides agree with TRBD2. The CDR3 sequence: CASSGLAGDAEQYF. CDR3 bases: TGCGCCAGCAGTGGACTAGCGGGAGATGCCGAGCAGTACTTC.